This is a list of T cell receptor beta chains from one sample in a study of vaccination and CD4 T cells after COVID-19. TCRdb reprocessed the PCR reads with MiXCR, giving one entry per CDR3 protein. Of about 10,000 distinct CDR3 sequences listed, 26% are singletons. Their cognate antigens are unknown. The sequenced sample was CD4+ T cells from blood, cultured in vitro, obtained after SARS-CoV-2 vaccination. The receptors shown here come from a human donor who had recovered from COVID-19. CDR3s include the opening cysteine and the closing phenylalanine or tryptophan. The D gene is left open where the match is weak. Clone size is not always given. Where it is, it says once, few, many or a class for expanded clones.

>TRBJ2-1|-|TRBV6-1|15|-
CASGPRESSYNEQFF
TGTGCCAGCGGACCCAGGGAGAGCTCCTACAATGAGCAGTTCTTC
>TRBJ2-3|-|TRBV7-2|16|-
CASSLIRRMRTDTQYF
TGTGCCAGCAGCTTAATTAGGCGGATGCGCACAGATACGCAGTATTTT
>TRBJ2-7|-|TRBV7-2|15|TRBD2
CASSLGTSGTYEQCF
TGTGCCAGCAGCTTAGGAACTAGCGGGACGTACGAGCAGTGCTTC
>TRBJ2-5|-|TRBV6-5|14|-
CASSFGQSRETQYF
TGTGCCAGCAGTTTTGGACAGTCAAGAGAGACCCAGTACTTC
>TRBJ1-5|-|TRBV28|14|-
CASTGGGQVQPQHF
TGTGCCAGCACGGGGGGGGGGCAGGTTCAGCCCCAGCATTTT
>TRBJ1-1|-|TRBV28|13|TRBD1
CASGQEWNTEAFF
TGTGCCAGCGGACAGGAGTGGAACACTGAAGCTTTCTTT
>TRBJ2-3|-|TRBV7-2|11|-
CASSLDLTQYF
TGTGCCAGCAGCTTAGACCTTACGCAGTATTTT
>TRBJ1-2|-|TRBV29-1|13|-
CSVEGRGAIGYTF
TGCAGCGTTGAAGGGAGGGGGGCAATCGGCTACACCTTC
>TRBJ2-7|-|TRBV28|12|-
CASSWAGAEQYF
TGTGCCAGCAGTTGGGCCGGGGCCGAGCAGTACTTC
>TRBJ2-3|few|TRBV6-1|16|TRBD1
CASSEKTGISTDTQYF
TGTGCCAGCAGTGAAAAGACAGGGATTAGCACAGATACGCAGTATTTT
>TRBJ2-3|medium-sized|TRBV24-1|14|-
CATSDPPPTDTQYF
TGTGCCACCAGTGACCCCCCGCCCACAGATACGCAGTATTTT
>TRBJ2-7|-|TRBV28|17|TRBD1
CASSSLTWGTDPYEQYF
TGTGCCAGCAGTTCATTAACTTGGGGGACAGACCCCTACGAGCAGTACTTC
>TRBJ1-1|-|TRBV7-2|15|-
CASSLPPGANTEAFF
TGTGCCAGCAGCCTCCCCCCGGGGGCGAACACTGAAGCTTTCTTT
>TRBJ1-3|few|TRBV6-1|14|-
CASSLPGAGNTIYF
TGTGCCAGCAGTCTCCCAGGGGCTGGAAACACCATATATTTT
>TRBJ2-1|-|TRBV11-2|19|TRBD2
CASSSSTSGTSGTYNEQFF
TGTGCCAGCAGCTCGAGTACTAGCGGGACGTCCGGGACCTACAATGAGCAGTTCTTC
>TRBJ1-1|-|TRBV11-2|15|TRBD1
CASSLVPGGNTEAFF
TGTGCCAGCAGCTTAGTTCCAGGGGGCAACACTGAAGCTTTCTTT
>TRBJ2-1|-|TRBV4-2|18|TRBD2
CASSQASQLAGSYNEQFF
TGTGCCAGCAGCCAAGCCTCCCAACTAGCGGGGAGTTACAATGAGCAGTTCTTC
>TRBJ2-1|few|TRBV27|14|-
CASRVVAVYNEQFF
TGTGCCAGCAGGGTGGTAGCAGTTTACAATGAGCAGTTCTTC
>TRBJ2-7|-|TRBV12-3/TRBV12-4|14|TRBD2
CASSPRGGVREQYF
TGTGCCAGCAGTCCCCGGGGAGGGGTGCGGGAGCAGTACTTC
>TRBJ1-2|-|TRBV27|14|-
CASSSQEGNYGYTF
TGTGCCAGCAGTTCCCAAGAGGGTAACTATGGCTACACCTTC
>TRBJ2-5|-|TRBV27|19|TRBD1
CARRPPRDRGRGYQETQYF
TGTGCCCGCAGACCCCCCCGGGACAGGGGGCGCGGGTACCAAGAGACCCAGTACTTC
>TRBJ2-7|-|TRBV29-1|14|TRBD1
CSVLNRDSSYEQYF
TGCAGCGTCTTAAACCGGGACAGCTCCTACGAGCAGTACTTC
>TRBJ1-5|-|TRBV4-1|18|-
CASSRRPGQDLTNQPQHF
TGCGCCAGCAGCCGCCGCCCCGGGCAGGACTTAACCAATCAGCCCCAGCATTTT
>TRBJ1-5|-|TRBV28|14|-
CASSLRYSNQPQHF
TGTGCCAGCAGTTTAAGGTATAGCAATCAGCCCCAGCATTTT
>TRBJ2-3|few|TRBV24-1|16|TRBD1
CATSDPPGQTTDTQYF
TGTGCCACCAGTGATCCTCCGGGACAGACCACAGATACGCAGTATTTT
>TRBJ1-5|few|TRBV6-5|15|TRBD1
CASSFARTGKQPQHF
TGTGCCAGCAGTTTCGCGCGGACAGGGAAGCAGCCCCAGCATTTT
>TRBJ2-5|-|TRBV28|12|-
CASSRLGETQYF
TGTGCCAGCAGTCGGCTCGGGGAGACCCAGTACTTC
>TRBJ2-7|-|TRBV6-4|11|-
CASTDEARGYF
TGTGCCAGCACCGACGAGGCCCGGGGGTACTTC
>TRBJ1-1|few|TRBV19|13|-
CASTRKVGTEAFF
TGTGCCAGTACCCGTAAGGTGGGAACTGAAGCTTTCTTT
>TRBJ2-7|few|TRBV14|14|-
CASSQVGVRYEQYF
TGTGCCAGCAGCCAAGTCGGGGTCCGGTACGAGCAGTACTTC
>TRBJ2-1|-|TRBV7-8|16|-
CASSLGALSSYNEQFF
TGTGCCAGCAGCTTGGGGGCGCTAAGCTCCTACAATGAGCAGTTCTTC
>TRBJ1-2|few|TRBV27|14|TRBD1
CASSLRGQGYGYTF
TGTGCCAGCAGTTTAAGGGGGCAAGGATATGGCTACACCTTC
>TRBJ2-2|few|TRBV20-1|13|-
CSAWDTNTGELFF
TGCAGTGCTTGGGACACGAACACCGGGGAGCTGTTTTTT